The 7 T cell receptor beta chains given below trace back to one sample, sequenced in a study of shared clonotypes between healthy human individuals. Libraries were prepared by immunoSEQ multiplex PCR; TCRdb keeps only in-frame clonotypes and omits some of them. The sample contains about 460,000 clones, 60% to 80% of which appear only once. Specimen: PBMCs. Receptors originate from a woman aged 40 to 50 in good health. Some clones in this sample may be carry-over from other donors' samples.

Comments on this clone: This may come from a read error, since a much larger clone is one base off. The chain carries TRBV30 and TRBJ1-1, with D perhaps TRBD1 (6 bases). CDR3 length: 13 amino acids. CDR1 and CDR2 from the germline V gene are GTSNPN and SVGIG (reference sequence). V was trimmed by 5 bases and J by 5 bases, leaving 15 bases between them. The CDR3 bases are TGTGCCTGGCCCCGGACAGCTGGGACTGAAGCTTTCTTT. It specifies CAWPRTAGTEAFF.

The genes are TRBV5-4 and TRBJ2-7; 8 bases are shared with TRBD1. Germline-derived CDR1 and CDR2 are SGHNT and YYREEE (reference sequence). J gave up 6 bases and V 5 bases, and 10 bases lay outside the gene matches. The CDR3 runs 14 residues. CDR3 in DNA: TGTGCCAGCAGACAGGACAGGGAGTTGGTCGAGCAGTACTTC. This sequence encodes CASRQDRELVEQYF.

The chain is built from TRBV13 and TRBJ2-7, with unresolved D. Per germline, CDR1 PRHDT and CDR2 FYEKMQ (reference sequence). V lost 2 bases, J lost 4 bases, and 6 bases lay in between. There are 12 residues in the CDR3. The CDR3 is CASSLNLYEQYF. In nucleotides, the CDR3 is TGTGCCAGCAGCTTAAATCTATACGAGCAGTACTTC.

The chain is built from TRBV7-9 and TRBJ2-7, with D possibly being TRBD1 or TRBD2 (5 bases each). V shed 5 bases and J shed 3 bases, with 8 bases lying between them. The CDR3 is made up of 12 amino acids. The germline V gene encodes CDR1 SEHNR and CDR2 FQNEAQ (reference sequence). CDR3 region: CASSRGDYEQYF. The CDR3 DNA is TGTGCCAGCAGCAGAGGGGACTACGAGCAGTACTTC.

The chain recombines TRBV28 with TRBJ2-7; 8 bases match TRBD2. The CDR3 has 14 residues. Trimming at V came to 10 bases and at J to 4 bases, leaving 12 bases not matched to a gene. Germline lookup yields CDR1 MDHEN and CDR2 SYDVKM. CDR3: CATREGGPTYEQYF. Here the CDR3 DNA reads TGTGCCACCCGGGAGGGCGGGCCAACTTACGAGCAGTACTTC.

This chain joins TRBV5-4 and TRBJ2-5, with unresolved D. V lost 1 base and J 1 base, leaving 5 bases between the germline ends. Germline CDR1 and CDR2: SGHNT and YYREEE (reference sequence). CDR3 length: 13 residues. The chain's CDR3 is CASSLIAQETQYF. The CDR3 nucleotides read TGTGCCAGCAGCTTGATAGCCCAAGAGACCCAGTACTTC.

The chain carries TRBV5-1 and TRBJ2-3; D gene ambiguous. Germline-derived CDR1 and CDR2 are SGHRS and YFSETQ. Trimming cost V 0 bases and J 0 bases, with 11 bases left between them. The CDR3 sequence is 16 residues long. CDR3 in DNA: TGCGCCAGCAGCTTGGACCCGCAATTAAGCACAGATACGCAGTATTTT. Residues: CASSLDPQLSTDTQYF.